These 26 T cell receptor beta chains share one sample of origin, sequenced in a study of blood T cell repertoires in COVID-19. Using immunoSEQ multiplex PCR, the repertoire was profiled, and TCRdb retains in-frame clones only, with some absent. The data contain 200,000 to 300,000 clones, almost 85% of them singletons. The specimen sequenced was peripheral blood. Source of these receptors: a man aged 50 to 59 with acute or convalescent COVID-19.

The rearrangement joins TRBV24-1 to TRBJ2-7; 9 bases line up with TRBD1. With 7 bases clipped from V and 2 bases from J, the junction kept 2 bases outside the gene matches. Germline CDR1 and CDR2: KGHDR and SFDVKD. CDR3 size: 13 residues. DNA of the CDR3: TGTGCCACCAGAGGACAGGGGACCTACGAGCAGTACTTC. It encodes CATRGQGTYEQYF.

CDR3 in amino acids: CASSILPMQDEAFF. DNA of the CDR3: TGTGCCAGTAGTATCCTACCGATGCAGGATGAAGCTTTCTTT. The V call is TRBV19, the J call TRBJ1-1; D not certain. CDR1 LNHDA and CDR2 SQIVND come from the germline V gene (reference sequence). The ends were cut back, 3 bases at V and 7 bases at J, with 15 bases in the middle. The CDR3 is made up of 14 amino acids. Full variable domain (outside the CDR3, taken from reference TRBV19 and TRBJ1-1): DGGITQSPKYLFRKEGQNVTLSCEQNLNHDAMYWYRQDPGQGLRLIYYSQIVNDFQKGDIAEGYSVSREKKESFPLTVTSAQKNPTAFYLCASSILPMQDEAFFGQGTRLTVV.

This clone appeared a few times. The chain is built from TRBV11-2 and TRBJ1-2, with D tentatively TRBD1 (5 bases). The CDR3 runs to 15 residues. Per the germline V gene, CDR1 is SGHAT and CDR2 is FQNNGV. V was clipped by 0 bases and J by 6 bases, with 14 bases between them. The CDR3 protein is CASSLDFREGDGYTF. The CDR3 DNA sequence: TGTGCCAGCAGCTTAGATTTCAGGGAAGGGGATGGCTACACCTTC.

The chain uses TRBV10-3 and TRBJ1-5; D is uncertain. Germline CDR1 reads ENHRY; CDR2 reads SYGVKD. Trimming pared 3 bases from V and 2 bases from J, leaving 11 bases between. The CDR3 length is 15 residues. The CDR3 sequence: CAISDRTSGNQPQHF. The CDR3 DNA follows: TGTGCCATCAGTGATCGCACGTCAGGCAATCAGCCCCAGCATTTT.

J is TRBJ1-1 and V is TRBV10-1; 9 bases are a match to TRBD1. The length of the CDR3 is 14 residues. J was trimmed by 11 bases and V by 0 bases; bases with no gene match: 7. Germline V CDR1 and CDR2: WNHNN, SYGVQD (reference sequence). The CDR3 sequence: CASSESGTGRPAFF. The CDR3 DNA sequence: TGCGCCAGCAGTGAGTCGGGGACAGGGCGGCCGGCTTTCTTT.

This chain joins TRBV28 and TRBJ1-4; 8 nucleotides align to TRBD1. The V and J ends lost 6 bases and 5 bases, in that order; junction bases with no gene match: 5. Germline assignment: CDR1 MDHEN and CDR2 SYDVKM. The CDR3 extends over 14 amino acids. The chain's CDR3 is CASRLDRANEKLFF. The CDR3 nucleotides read TGTGCCAGCAGGCTGGACAGGGCGAATGAAAAACTGTTTTTT.

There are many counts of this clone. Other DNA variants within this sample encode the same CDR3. In nucleotides, the CDR3 is TGTGCCAGCAGCTTAGTCGGGGGCACCGGGGAGCTGTTTTTT. This encodes CASSLVGGTGELFF. V and J are TRBV11-2 and TRBJ2-2; a possible D gene is TRBD2 (6 bases). V dropped 1 base and J dropped 4 bases, with 7 bases sitting between them. Germline CDR1 and CDR2: SGHAT and FQNNGV. This CDR3 has 14 residues.

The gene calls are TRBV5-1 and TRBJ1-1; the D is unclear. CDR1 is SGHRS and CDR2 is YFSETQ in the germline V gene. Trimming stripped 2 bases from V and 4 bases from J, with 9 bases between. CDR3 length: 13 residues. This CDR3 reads CASSFDGGTEAFF. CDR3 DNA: TGCGCCAGCAGCTTCGACGGCGGCACTGAAGCTTTCTTT.

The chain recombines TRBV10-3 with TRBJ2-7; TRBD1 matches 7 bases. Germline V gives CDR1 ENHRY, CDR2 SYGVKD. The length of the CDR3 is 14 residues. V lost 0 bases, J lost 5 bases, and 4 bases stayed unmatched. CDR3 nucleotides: TGTGCCATCAGTGAGTCGAACAGGGGCCACGAGCAGTACTTC. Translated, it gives CAISESNRGHEQYF.

CDR3 DNA: TGCGCCAGCAGCCTCTCTCGGGGGGAGACTGAAGCTTTCTTT. Protein sequence: CASSLSRGETEAFF. The V call is TRBV5-1, the J call TRBJ1-1; weak D call: TRBD1 (5 bases). In germline, CDR1 is SGHRS, CDR2 YFSETQ. V was shortened by 4 bases and J by 5 bases, with 15 bases between the two germline ends. The CDR3 is 14 residues long.

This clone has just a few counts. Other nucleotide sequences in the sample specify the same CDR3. The CDR3 DNA reads as TGCGCCAGCAGTGAGTCCGGACAGGGCTACGAGCAGTACTTC. This codes for CASSESGQGYEQYF. The J gene is TRBJ2-7, the V gene TRBV10-1; 8 positions match TRBD1. The V segment lost 0 bases and the J segment 3 bases; nucleotides outside the gene matches: 1. This CDR3 region has 14 residues. Germline values: CDR1 WNHNN, CDR2 SYGVQD (reference sequence).

This CDR3 reads CASSLSERTDTQYF. The CDR3 DNA reads as TGTGCCAGCAGCTTATCAGAACGCACAGATACGCAGTATTTT. This rearrangement joins TRBV5-4 to TRBJ2-3; D remains ambiguous. Trimming removed 2 bases from V and 1 base from J, with 8 bases in between. Per germline, CDR1 SGHNT and CDR2 YYREEE (reference sequence). The CDR3 covers 14 residues.

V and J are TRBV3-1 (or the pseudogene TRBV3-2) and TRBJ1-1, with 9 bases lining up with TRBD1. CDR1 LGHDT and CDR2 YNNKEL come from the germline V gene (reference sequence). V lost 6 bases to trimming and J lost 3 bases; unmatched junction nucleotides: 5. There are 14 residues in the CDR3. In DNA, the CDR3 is TGTGCCAGCAGGCACCGGGACAGGGACACTGAAGCTTTCTTT. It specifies CASRHRDRDTEAFF.

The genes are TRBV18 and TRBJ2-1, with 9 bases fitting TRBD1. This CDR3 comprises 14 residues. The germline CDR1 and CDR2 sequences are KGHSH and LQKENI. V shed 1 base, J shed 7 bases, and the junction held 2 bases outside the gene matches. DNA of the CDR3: TGTGCCAGCTCACCACAAGGGACAGGGAATGAGCAGTTCTTC. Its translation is CASSPQGTGNEQFF.

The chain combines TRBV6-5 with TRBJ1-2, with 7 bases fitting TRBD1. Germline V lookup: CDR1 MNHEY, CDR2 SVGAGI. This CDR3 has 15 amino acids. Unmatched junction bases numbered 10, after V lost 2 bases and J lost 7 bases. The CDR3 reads CASSYPTGQYGGYTF. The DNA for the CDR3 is TGTGCCAGCAGTTACCCGACAGGGCAGTACGGTGGCTACACCTTC.

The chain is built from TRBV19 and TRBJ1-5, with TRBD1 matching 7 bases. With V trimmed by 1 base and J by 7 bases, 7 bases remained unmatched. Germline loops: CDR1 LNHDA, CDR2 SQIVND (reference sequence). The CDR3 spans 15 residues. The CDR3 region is CASSIGTGKNQPQHF. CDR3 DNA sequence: TGTGCCAGTAGTATAGGGACAGGAAAGAACCAGCCCCAGCATTTT.

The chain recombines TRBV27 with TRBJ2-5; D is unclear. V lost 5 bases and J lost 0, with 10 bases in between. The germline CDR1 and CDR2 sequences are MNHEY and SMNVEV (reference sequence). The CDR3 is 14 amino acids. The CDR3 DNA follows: TGTGCCAGCAGTCCATCCATCAACCAAGAGACCCAGTACTTC. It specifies CASSPSINQETQYF.

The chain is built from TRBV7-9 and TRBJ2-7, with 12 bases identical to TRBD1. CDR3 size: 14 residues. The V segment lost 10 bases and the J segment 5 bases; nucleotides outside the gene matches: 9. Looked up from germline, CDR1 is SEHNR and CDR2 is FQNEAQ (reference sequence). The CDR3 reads CATPRGTGGHEQYF. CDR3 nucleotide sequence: TGTGCCACTCCTAGGGGGACAGGGGGCCACGAGCAGTACTTC. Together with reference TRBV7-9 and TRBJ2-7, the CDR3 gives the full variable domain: DTGVSQNPRHKITKRGQNVTFRCDPISEHNRLYWYRQTLGQGPEFLTYFQNEAQLEKSRLLSDRFSAERPKGSFSTLEIQRTEQGDSAMYLCATPRGTGGHEQYFGPGTRLTVT.

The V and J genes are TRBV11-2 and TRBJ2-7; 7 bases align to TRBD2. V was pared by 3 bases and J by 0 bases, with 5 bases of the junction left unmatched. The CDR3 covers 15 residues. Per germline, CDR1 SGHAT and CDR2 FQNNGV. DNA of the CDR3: TGTGCCAGCAGCTTGGGGGGAGGGCTCTCCTACGAGCAGTACTTC. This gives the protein CASSLGGGLSYEQYF.

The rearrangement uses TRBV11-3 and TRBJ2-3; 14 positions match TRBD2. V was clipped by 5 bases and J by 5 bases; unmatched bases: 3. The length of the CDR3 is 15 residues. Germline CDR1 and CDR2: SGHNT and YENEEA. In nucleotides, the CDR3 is TGTGCCAGCAGCGGGACTAGCGGGAGAGTAGATACGCAGTATTTT. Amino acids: CASSGTSGRVDTQYF.

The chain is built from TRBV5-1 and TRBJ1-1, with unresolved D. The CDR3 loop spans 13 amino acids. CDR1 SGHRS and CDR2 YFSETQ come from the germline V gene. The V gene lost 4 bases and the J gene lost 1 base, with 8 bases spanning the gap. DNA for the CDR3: TGCGCCAGCAGCCCGACGGGGAACACTGAAGCTTTCTTT. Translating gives CASSPTGNTEAFF.

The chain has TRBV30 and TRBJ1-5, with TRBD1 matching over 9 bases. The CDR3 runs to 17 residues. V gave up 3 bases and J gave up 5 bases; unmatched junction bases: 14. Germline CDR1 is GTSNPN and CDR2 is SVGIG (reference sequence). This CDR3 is CAWSMGTGIFGDQPQHF. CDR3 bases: TGTGCCTGGAGCATGGGGACAGGGATTTTTGGGGATCAGCCCCAGCATTTT.

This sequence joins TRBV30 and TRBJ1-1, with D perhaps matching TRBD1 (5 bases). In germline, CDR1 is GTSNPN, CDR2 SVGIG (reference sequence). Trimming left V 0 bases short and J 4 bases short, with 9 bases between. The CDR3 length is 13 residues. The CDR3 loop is CAWSVGQGTEAFF. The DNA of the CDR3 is TGTGCCTGGAGTGTGGGTCAGGGCACTGAAGCTTTCTTT.

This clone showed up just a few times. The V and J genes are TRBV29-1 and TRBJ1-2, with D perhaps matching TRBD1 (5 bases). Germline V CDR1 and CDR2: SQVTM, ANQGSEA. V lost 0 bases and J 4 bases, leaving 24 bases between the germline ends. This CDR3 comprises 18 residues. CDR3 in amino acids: CSVEDLQELGTIIYGYTF. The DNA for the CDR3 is TGCAGCGTTGAAGACCTACAGGAACTTGGCACGATTATCTATGGCTACACCTTC.

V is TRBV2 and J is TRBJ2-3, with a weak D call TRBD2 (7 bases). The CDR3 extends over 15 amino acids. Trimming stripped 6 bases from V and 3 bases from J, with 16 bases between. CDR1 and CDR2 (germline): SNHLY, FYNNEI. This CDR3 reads CASRGAGVGTDTQYF. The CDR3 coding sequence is TGTGCCAGCAGGGGGGCGGGAGTGGGAACAGATACGCAGTATTTT. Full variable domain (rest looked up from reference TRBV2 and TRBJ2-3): EPEVTQTPSHQVTQMGQEVILRCVPISNHLYFYWYRQILGQKVEFLVSFYNNEISEKSEIFDDQFSVERPDGSNFTLKIRSTKLEDSAMYFCASRGAGVGTDTQYFGPGTRLTVL.

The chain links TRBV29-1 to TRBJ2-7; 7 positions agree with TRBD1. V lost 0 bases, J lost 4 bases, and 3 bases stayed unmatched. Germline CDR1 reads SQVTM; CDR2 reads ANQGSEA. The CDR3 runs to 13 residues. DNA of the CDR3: TGCAGCGTTGAAGATGGGGACAGATACGAGCAGTACTTC. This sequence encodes CSVEDGDRYEQYF.